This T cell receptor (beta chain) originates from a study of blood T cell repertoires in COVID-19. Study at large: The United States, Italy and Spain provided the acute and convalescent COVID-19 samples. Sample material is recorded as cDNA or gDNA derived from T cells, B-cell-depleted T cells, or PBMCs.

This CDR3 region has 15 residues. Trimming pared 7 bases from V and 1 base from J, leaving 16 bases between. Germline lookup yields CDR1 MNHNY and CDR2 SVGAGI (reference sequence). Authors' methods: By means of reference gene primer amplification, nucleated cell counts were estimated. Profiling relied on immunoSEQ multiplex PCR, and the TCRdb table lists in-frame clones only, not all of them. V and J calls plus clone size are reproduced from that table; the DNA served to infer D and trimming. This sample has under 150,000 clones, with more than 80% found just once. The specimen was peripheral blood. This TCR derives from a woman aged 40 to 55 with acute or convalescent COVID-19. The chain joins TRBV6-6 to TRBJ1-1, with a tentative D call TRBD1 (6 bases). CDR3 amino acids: CASNLQGTQNTEAFF. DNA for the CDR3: TGTGCCAGCAATTTACAGGGTACCCAGAACACTGAAGCTTTCTTT.